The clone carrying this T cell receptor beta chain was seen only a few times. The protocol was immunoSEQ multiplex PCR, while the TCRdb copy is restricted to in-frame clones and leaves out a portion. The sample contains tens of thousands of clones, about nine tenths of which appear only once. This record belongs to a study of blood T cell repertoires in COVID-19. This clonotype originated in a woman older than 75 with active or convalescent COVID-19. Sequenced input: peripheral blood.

The CDR3 region has the DNA TGTGCCAGTAACGACAGGGGGCAGTCCTACAATGAGCAGTTCTTC. Protein: CASNDRGQSYNEQFF. The rearrangement uses TRBV19 and TRBJ2-1, with 10 bases fitting TRBD1. CDR3 length: 15 residues. J gave up 1 base and V 7 bases, and 4 bases lay outside the gene matches. Germline V gene sequence: CDR1 LNHDA, CDR2 SQIVND (reference sequence).